The 30 T cell receptor beta chains below come from one sample, sequenced in a study of OX40 agonist ivuxolimab in advanced cancers. TCRdb's table, derived via immunoSEQ multiplex PCR, lists solely in-frame clones and lacks some. Among about 38,000 clones listed, over 65% were seen once. Here the sequenced sample was CD4+ or CD8+ T cells sorted from blood, taken in a trial of the OX40 agonist ivuxolimab. The source is an adult with an advanced solid tumor such as melanoma, head and neck, liver or kidney cancer.

The chain combines TRBV15 with TRBJ1-2; 8 bases are a match to TRBD1. The CDR3 consists of 16 residues. With V trimmed by 1 base and J by 8 bases, 12 bases remained unmatched. Germline V gives CDR1 LNHNV, CDR2 YYDKDF (reference sequence). The chain's CDR3 is CATSRGTGKAVGGYTF. CDR3 coding DNA: TGTGCCACCAGCAGAGGGACAGGGAAGGCTGTCGGAGGCTACACCTTC.

This chain connects TRBV13 to TRBJ1-1, with D unclear. This CDR3 is 15 amino acids long. CDR1 is PRHDT, CDR2 FYEKMQ, per germline (reference sequence). Trimming left V 0 bases short and J 2 bases short, with 10 bases between. CDR3: CASSLGLLSNTEAFF. CDR3 sequence (DNA): TGTGCCAGCAGCTTAGGCCTTCTATCTAACACTGAAGCTTTCTTT.

The chain combines TRBV27 with TRBJ2-3; D is possibly TRBD2 (6 bases). The ends were cut back, 4 bases at V and 3 bases at J, with 11 bases in the middle. CDR1 and CDR2 (germline): MNHEY, SMNVEV (reference sequence). The CDR3 runs 14 residues. CDR3 sequence reads: CASSWGLGTDTQYF. Written as DNA, the CDR3 is TGTGCCAGCAGTTGGGGACTCGGTACAGATACGCAGTATTTT.

The V call is TRBV19, the J call TRBJ2-7; 8 positions match TRBD2. The CDR3 runs to 14 residues. J gave up 2 bases and V 2 bases, and 2 bases lay outside the gene matches. The germline gives CDR1 LNHDA, CDR2 SQIVND (reference sequence). The DNA of the CDR3 is TGTGCCAGTAGTATAACTAGCGGTACCTACGAGCAGTACTTC. Its protein product is CASSITSGTYEQYF.

The chain carries TRBV28 and TRBJ1-1; TRBD1 aligns across 7 bases. The length of the CDR3 is 15 residues. After removal of 3 bases from V and 4 bases from J, the junction contained 8 bases not matched to a gene. In germline, CDR1 is MDHEN, CDR2 SYDVKM. CDR3 in amino acids: CASSLPDRTGTEAFF. DNA of the CDR3: TGTGCCAGCAGTTTGCCGGACAGGACGGGCACTGAAGCTTTCTTT.

V usage is TRBV28 and J usage is TRBJ1-5; a weak D match, TRBD1 (5 bases). The CDR3 covers 16 residues. V lost 7 bases to trimming and J lost 7 bases, with 23 bases between them. Germline V gene data show CDR1 as MDHEN and CDR2 as SYDVKM. CDR3 coding DNA: TGTGCCAGCACCCCCGTGGGACTTGGGGTTCTACAGCCCCAGCATTTT. It specifies CASTPVGLGVLQPQHF.

This chain uses TRBV15 with TRBJ1-4; 8 bases match TRBD1. Per the germline V gene, CDR1 is LNHNV and CDR2 is YYDKDF (reference sequence). Trimming removed 2 bases from V and 5 bases from J; junction bases left unmatched: 4. The CDR3 spans 15 residues. The CDR3 region is CATSRSTGGNEKLFF. In DNA, the CDR3 is TGTGCCACCAGCAGAAGCACAGGGGGGAATGAAAAACTGTTTTTT.

The chain links TRBV27 to TRBJ2-7; 8 nucleotides align to TRBD2. Losses at the gene ends were 8 bases for V and 4 bases for J; bases not matched to a gene: 7. The CDR3 consists of 13 residues. The V gene's germline CDR1 is MNHEY and CDR2 SMNVEV (reference sequence). The CDR3 loop reads CASRPGLAYEQYF. As DNA, the CDR3 is TGTGCCAGCCGCCCCGGACTAGCTTACGAGCAGTACTTC.

V and J are TRBV30 and TRBJ2-7, with D maybe TRBD1 (5 bases). V was cut by 5 bases and J by 7 bases, with 24 bases left in between. The CDR3 has 15 amino acids. Germline assignment: CDR1 GTSNPN and CDR2 SVGIG (reference sequence). The CDR3 sequence: CAWPPSSGHKLEQYF. The CDR3 DNA is TGTGCCTGGCCACCATCTTCAGGGCACAAACTAGAGCAGTACTTC.

This chain joins TRBV10-3 and TRBJ2-1; 11 bases are a match to TRBD1. CDR3 size: 16 residues. Per the germline V gene, CDR1 is ENHRY and CDR2 is SYGVKD. V lost 5 bases and J lost 6; bases outside the gene matches: 9. The CDR3 DNA is TGTGCCATCAGTTTCTCCGGGACAGGGGGAGGCAATGAGCAGTTCTTC. It yields the protein CAISFSGTGGGNEQFF.

The chain links TRBV9 to TRBJ2-7; TRBD1 matches at 7 bases. The CDR3 runs 16 residues. The germline CDR1 and CDR2 sequences are SGDLS and YYNGEE. The junction had 8 bases not matched to a gene; V was cut back by 0 bases and J by 2 bases. CDR3 nucleotides: TGTGCCAGCAGCGTAGACCCCGGGACAGCCGCCTACGAGCAGTACTTC. This encodes CASSVDPGTAAYEQYF.

V gene TRBV15 combines with J gene TRBJ1-5; D is unclear. CDR1 is LNHNV, CDR2 YYDKDF, per germline (reference sequence). This CDR3 contains 14 residues. V was shortened by 0 bases and J by 9 bases, with 12 bases between the two germline ends. The CDR3, as DNA: TGTGCCACCAGCAGAGATACGACGGATCGGCCCCAGCATTTT. Translating it yields CATSRDTTDRPQHF.

This clone is categorized as medium-sized. The V call is TRBV11-2, the J call TRBJ2-3, with 11 bases identical to TRBD2. This CDR3 spans 16 amino acids. Germline values: CDR1 SGHAT, CDR2 FQNNGV. Trimming took 5 bases from V and 1 from J; bases not matched to a gene: 5. CDR3 nucleotides: TGTGCCAGCAGCCCTGGGACTAGCGGACGCACAGATACGCAGTATTTT. It is translated as CASSPGTSGRTDTQYF.

This rearrangement joins TRBV28 to TRBJ1-2; D gene uncertain. Germline V gives CDR1 MDHEN, CDR2 SYDVKM. The CDR3 spans 12 residues. V lost 8 bases and J 6 bases, leaving 13 bases between the germline ends. The CDR3 DNA reads as TGTGCCAGCCAGTCGGGCCCTCATGGCTACACCTTC. This translates into CASQSGPHGYTF.

This chain joins TRBV6-5 and TRBJ1-5; 8 bases match TRBD1. V gave up 6 bases and J gave up 2 bases; unmatched junction bases: 6. CDR3 size: 15 residues. Germline CDR1 and CDR2: MNHEY and SVGAGI. This CDR3 is CASSRQGTGNQPQHF. DNA of the CDR3: TGTGCCAGCAGCCGACAGGGGACGGGCAATCAGCCCCAGCATTTT.

V gene TRBV7-9 combines with J gene TRBJ1-2; D gene unclear. V shed 1 base and J shed 0 bases, with 9 bases lying between them. The germline gives CDR1 SEHNR, CDR2 FQNEAQ (reference sequence). This CDR3 region has 15 residues. The chain's CDR3 is CASSLGRETNYGYTF. The CDR3 region has the DNA TGTGCCAGCAGCTTAGGGAGGGAGACTAACTATGGCTACACCTTC.

The chain employs TRBV4-1 and TRBJ2-7, with D tentatively TRBD1 (6 bases). With 0 bases removed from V and 4 bases from J, the gap between germline ends came to 13 bases. The CDR3 is made up of 15 amino acids. The V gene's germline CDR1 is MGHRA and CDR2 YSYEKL. CDR3 DNA: TGCGCCAGCAGCCAAGATCGCCAGGGGTGGTACGAGCAGTACTTC. This codes for CASSQDRQGWYEQYF.

The chain carries TRBV10-3 and TRBJ2-7; D might be TRBD1 or TRBD2, each matching 5 bases. Germline values: CDR1 ENHRY, CDR2 SYGVKD. The CDR3 consists of 16 residues. Trimming removed 6 bases from V and 2 bases from J, with 20 bases in between. CDR3 DNA sequence: TGTGCCATCAGGGAAGGGGCCGGTCGAGGGCCCTACGAGCAGTACTTC. Residues: CAIREGAGRGPYEQYF.

The sample holds one count of this clone. The gene calls are TRBV23-1 and TRBJ2-6; D is ambiguous. TRBV23-1 is labeled an ORF, and its function is uncertain. V lost 4 bases to trimming and J lost 5 bases, with 21 bases between them. The CDR3 consists of 18 residues. CDR3 bases: TGCGCCAGCAGTCTCGGTGATACGCAACAAAGTCGGGCCAACGTCCTGACTTTC. Protein sequence: CASSLGDTQQSRANVLTF.

The rearrangement joins TRBV5-1 to TRBJ1-5, with D perhaps matching TRBD1 (6 bases). With 3 bases removed from V and 3 bases from J, the gap between germline ends came to 13 bases. This CDR3 has 15 amino acids. Germline values: CDR1 SGHRS, CDR2 YFSETQ. The CDR3 loop reads CASSSQGLDNQPQHF. The CDR3 bases are TGCGCCAGCAGCTCCCAGGGGCTAGACAATCAGCCCCAGCATTTT.

The chain recombines TRBV7-2 with TRBJ1-2, with 7 bases matching TRBD1. Germline values: CDR1 SGHTA, CDR2 FQGNSA. J lost 4 bases, V lost 6 bases, and 5 bases had no gene match. CDR3 length equals 13 residues. The CDR3 nucleotides are TGTGCCAGCAGTTTGACAGGGATCTATGGCTACACCTTC. It translates to CASSLTGIYGYTF.

The V gene is TRBV27, the J gene TRBJ2-3, with a weak D call TRBD2 (5 bases). Trimming removed 2 bases at V and 6 bases at J, with 15 bases between. CDR3 length equals 15 residues. Germline values: CDR1 MNHEY, CDR2 SMNVEV (reference sequence). The CDR3 spells CASSLRRAAGDTQYF. The CDR3 nucleotides are TGTGCCAGCAGTTTACGGCGGGCCGCGGGTGATACGCAGTATTTT.

The V gene is TRBV10-3, the J gene TRBJ2-3, with 9 bases that match TRBD2. With V trimmed by 10 bases and J by 9 bases, 11 bases remained unmatched. CDR1 and CDR2 (germline): ENHRY, SYGVKD. The CDR3 sequence is 13 residues long. In DNA form, the CDR3 reads TGTGCCACTACTAGCGGGTCCCCCCCAACGCAGTATTTT. Translation: CATTSGSPPTQYF.

V and J are TRBV2 and TRBJ1-1; no definite D call. Germline CDR1 is SNHLY and CDR2 is FYNNEI. The V and J ends lost 1 base and 11 bases respectively, with 11 bases between them. The CDR3 loop spans 12 amino acids. The CDR3 sequence: CASSEDEGNAFF. The CDR3 DNA reads as TGTGCCAGCAGTGAAGATGAAGGAAATGCTTTCTTT.

The chain carries TRBV4-3 and TRBJ1-3; D is uncertain. Germline V gene lookup returns CDR1 LGHNA and CDR2 YSLEER. The V gene lost 1 base and the J gene lost 0 bases, with 10 bases spanning the gap. The CDR3 length is 16 residues. DNA of the CDR3: TGCGCCAGCAGCCAAGGGACCTCCGACTCTGGAAACACCATATATTTT. It encodes CASSQGTSDSGNTIYF.

The rearrangement uses TRBV29-1 and TRBJ2-7; either TRBD1 or TRBD2 may supply D (6 bases each). Trimming removed 4 bases from V and 3 bases from J, with 22 bases in between. Germline loops: CDR1 SQVTM, CDR2 ANQGSEA. The CDR3 is 16 residues long. The CDR3 region has the DNA TGCAGCGTTGTTTCCGGGGGCGCAATTGCCATCTACGAGCAGTACTTC. As protein: CSVVSGGAIAIYEQYF.

The rearrangement uses TRBV10-1 and TRBJ2-7, with TRBD1 matching over 9 bases. The CDR3 runs 14 residues. Trimming cost V 5 bases and J 6 bases; bases outside gene matches: 8. Germline V CDR1 and CDR2: WNHNN, SYGVQD (reference sequence). In DNA, the CDR3 is TGCGCCAGCAGTTCAACTGTACAGGGGGCCGAGCAGTACTTC. It encodes CASSSTVQGAEQYF.

The CDR3 DNA is TGTGCCAGCAACGACAGGGCCGGCACCGGGGAGCTGTTTTTT. This translates into CASNDRAGTGELFF. The chain links TRBV6-6 to TRBJ2-2, with TRBD1 identical over 7 bases. The V gene end was trimmed by 7 bases and the J gene end by 4 bases; junction bases not matched to a gene: 6. Germline CDR1 and CDR2: MNHNY and SVGAGI (reference sequence). This CDR3 has 14 amino acids.

The gene calls are TRBV28 and TRBJ2-3; D uncertain. Trimming removed 3 bases from V and 1 base from J, with 11 bases in between. This CDR3 spans 15 amino acids. From germline, CDR1 is MDHEN and CDR2 SYDVKM. The CDR3 DNA reads as TGTGCCAGCAGTTTCGAGACGGCAGGCACAGATACGCAGTATTTT. Translation: CASSFETAGTDTQYF. The full variable domain, with the rest looked up from reference TRBV28 and TRBJ2-3, is DVKVTQSSRYLVKRTGEKVFLECVQDMDHENMFWYRQDPGLGLRLIYFSYDVKMKEKGDIPEGYSVSREKKERFSLILESASTNQTSMYLCASSFETAGTDTQYFGPGTRLTVL.

The chain has TRBV2 and TRBJ2-2; D gene ambiguous. Between the trimmed V and J ends, which lost 7 bases and 1 base, there was a span of 13 bases. CDR3 length: 15 amino acids. Germline CDR1 and CDR2: SNHLY and FYNNEI. In DNA form, the CDR3 reads TGTGCCAGCAACCGGATCCGGCAGAACACCGGGGAGCTGTTTTTT. Protein sequence: CASNRIRQNTGELFF.